This T cell receptor (beta chain) stems from a study of T cell responses to AZD1222 COVID-19 vaccine. General study results and limits: Seropositive AZD1222 recipients at baseline numbered only five or six. Repertoires were obtained only post-peak T cell response.

Repertoires were generated with immunoSEQ multiplex PCR, while TCRdb's copy carries only in-frame clones and drops some. The sample holds over 120,000 clones; roughly 87% are singletons and the top ten take 1.5% to 2%. Notes on this clone: Its antigen is not known.

The V gene end was trimmed by 3 bases and the J gene end by 4 bases; junction bases not matched to a gene: 3. Germline V CDR1 and CDR2: SGHTA, FQGNSA. This CDR3 is built from 14 residues. This TCR was sampled from an adult who received the AZD1222 COVID-19 vaccine. This rearrangement joins TRBV7-2 to TRBJ2-7, with TRBD2 matching 10 bases. The sample in question was peripheral blood, obtained 28 days after the second AZD1222 dose. CDR3 in amino acids: CASSFSSGSYEQYF. The CDR3 DNA sequence: TGTGCCAGCAGCTTTTCTAGCGGGAGTTACGAGCAGTACTTC.